Presented here are 24 T cell receptor beta chains from one specimen sequenced in a study of naive and memory T cell subsets. Both TRBC1 and TRBC2 were covered by a beta constant-region primer of two equimolar oligonucleotides. MiXCR, applied by TCRdb to the UMI-ligation and nested PCR reads, yields one record per CDR3 protein. The data show around 90,000 distinct CDR3 sequences, approximately 6.5% seen once. Sequences were obtained from central memory CD4+ T cells from blood. These TCRs come from a human donor in good health.

This clonotype has a count of ten or more. The rearrangement links TRBV14 to TRBJ2-7; D tentatively fits TRBD1 or TRBD2 (5 bases each). The CDR3 has 16 amino acids. V was clipped by 2 bases and J by 1 base, with 15 bases between them. Germline V gene sequence: CDR1 SGHDN, CDR2 FVKESK. CDR3 bases: TGTGCCAGCAGCCAAACCGGGACCGGGAAGTCCTACGAGCAGTACTTC. Its protein product is CASSQTGTGKSYEQYF.

CDR3 residues: CASSANIQGEQYF. The DNA for the CDR3 is TGTGCCAGCAGTGCCAATATTCAGGGCGAGCAGTACTTC. V and J are TRBV6-1 and TRBJ2-7; tentative D call: TRBD1 (5 bases). The CDR3 extends over 13 amino acids. The germline CDR1 and CDR2 sequences are MNHNS and SASEGT. The V end lost 4 bases, the J end lost 6 bases, and 13 bases lay between the germline ends.

There are many counts of this clonotype. This chain connects TRBV7-2 to TRBJ1-5; no definite D call. V was shortened by 5 bases and J by 4 bases, with 12 bases between the two germline ends. Germline V gives CDR1 SGHTA, CDR2 FQGNSA. This CDR3 is built from 14 residues. The DNA of the CDR3 is TGTGCCAGCAGCCCATCTTTGGGAAATCAGCCCCAGCATTTT. Encoded protein: CASSPSLGNQPQHF.

This clonotype was recorded many times. V usage is TRBV12-3 or TRBV12-4 and J usage is TRBJ2-1, with TRBD2 matching 10 bases. V shed 2 bases, J shed 7 bases, and the junction held 8 bases outside the gene matches. The CDR3 length is 16 residues. The CDR3 bases are TGTGCCAGCAGTTTAATGGGCAGCGGGAGGGCTAATGAGCAGTTCTTC. It yields the protein CASSLMGSGRANEQFF.

This clonotype was detected a few times. The chain uses TRBV10-3 and TRBJ2-7; 11 nucleotides match TRBD2. CDR3 size: 14 residues. Trimming took 10 bases from V and 6 from J; bases not matched to a gene: 11. CDR1 and CDR2 (germline): ENHRY, SYGVKD. CDR3 protein: CATSWVAGGVEQYF. The CDR3 nucleotides read TGTGCCACCTCCTGGGTAGCGGGAGGGGTCGAGCAGTACTTC.

In its sample, this clonotype was seen many times. The chain links TRBV21-1 to TRBJ1-4. TRBV21-1 is shown as a pseudogene. CDR3 length equals 17 residues. The CDR3 DNA is TGTGCCAGCAGCCCTAGTCGGCAGGGCCGAGCTAATGAAAAACTGTTTTTT. Protein sequence: CASSPSRQGRANEKLFF.

This clonotype was seen at least ten times. V is TRBV7-2 and J is TRBJ2-3; no reliable D call. V lost 6 bases and J 0 bases, leaving 7 bases between the germline ends. The CDR3 is made up of 13 amino acids. Germline V lookup: CDR1 SGHTA, CDR2 FQGNSA. The CDR3 DNA reads TGTGCCAGCAGGTTATATAGCACAGATACGCAGTATTTT. Its protein is CASRLYSTDTQYF.

This chain joins TRBV27 and TRBJ2-1; D is uncertain. CDR1 and CDR2 from the germline V gene are MNHEY and SMNVEV (reference sequence). Between the trimmed V and J ends, which lost 5 bases and 7 bases, there was a span of 6 bases. The length of the CDR3 is 11 residues. CDR3 loop: CASSTLNEQFF. CDR3 coding DNA: TGTGCCAGCAGTACCCTAAATGAGCAGTTCTTC.

The chain uses TRBV7-9 and TRBJ2-1; 15 positions agree with TRBD2. Trimming at V came to 6 bases and at J to 12 bases, leaving 6 bases not matched to a gene. CDR1 and CDR2 from the germline V gene are SEHNR and FQNEAQ (reference sequence). This CDR3 is built from 14 residues. CDR3 nucleotide sequence: TGTGCCAGCAGTCGCGGACTAGCGGGGGGGATGCAGTTCTTC. Amino acid sequence: CASSRGLAGGMQFF.

This clonotype was detected ten times or more. The genes are TRBV7-2 and TRBJ2-4; the D gene could be TRBD1 or TRBD2 (6 bases each). Germline V gives CDR1 SGHTA, CDR2 FQGNSA. This CDR3 has 13 residues. V was shortened by 6 bases and J by 5 bases, with 11 bases between the two germline ends. As DNA, the CDR3 is TGTGCCAGCAGGCGGAGGGGGGAAAACATTCAGTACTTC. This sequence encodes CASRRRGENIQYF.

This clonotype showed up many times. V and J are TRBV20-1 and TRBJ1-1; 12 nucleotides align to TRBD1. There are 17 residues in the CDR3. V shed 5 bases, J shed 5 bases, and the junction held 15 bases outside the gene matches. The germline V gene has CDR1 DFQATT and CDR2 SNEGSKA (reference sequence). Here the CDR3 reads CSADPGGQGAAWTEAFF. The CDR3, as DNA: TGCAGTGCTGACCCAGGGGGACAGGGGGCGGCTTGGACTGAAGCTTTCTTT.

This clonotype has just a few counts. The chain carries TRBV4-3 and TRBJ2-3, with TRBD2 matching 8 bases. The germline V gene has CDR1 LGHNA and CDR2 YSLEER. With V trimmed by 1 base and J by 4 bases, 4 bases remained unmatched. The CDR3 loop spans 15 amino acids. CDR3 coding DNA: TGCGCCAGCAGCCAAGCTCCAGCGGGAGCAGATACGCAGTATTTT. Protein: CASSQAPAGADTQYF.

A few counts support this clonotype. V usage is TRBV6-2 or TRBV6-3 and J usage is TRBJ2-5; TRBD2 matches at 12 bases. Germline V gene lookup returns CDR1 MNHEY and CDR2 SVGEGT. The CDR3 has 18 amino acids. After removal of 6 bases from V and 6 bases from J, the junction contained 17 bases not matched to a gene. CDR3 sequence reads: CASSSGLAGTSKTKTQYF. CDR3 nucleotide sequence: TGTGCCAGCAGCTCTGGACTAGCGGGGACCTCAAAAACAAAGACCCAGTACTTC.

CDR3 nucleotides: TGTGCCAGCAGTTTAGTTCACAATGAGCAGTTCTTC. Protein sequence: CASSLVHNEQFF. The chain carries TRBV28 and TRBJ2-1; D is uncertain. The germline V gene has CDR1 MDHEN and CDR2 SYDVKM. Trimming took 2 bases from V and 5 from J, leaving 4 bases between them. CDR3 size: 12 residues.

This clonotype was recorded at least ten times. J is TRBJ2-1 and V is TRBV20-1; 7 positions agree with TRBD2. Per the germline V gene, CDR1 is DFQATT and CDR2 is SNEGSKA (reference sequence). Losses at the gene ends were 0 bases for V and 10 bases for J; bases not matched to a gene: 18. The CDR3 is 17 amino acids. The CDR3 bases are TGCAGTGCTAGAGAATTTCGGTCGGGGGGTCTGAGAGGGGAGCAGTTCTTC. Translating it yields CSAREFRSGGLRGEQFF.

In its sample, this clonotype was seen many times. V usage is TRBV20-1 and J usage is TRBJ2-1, with a tentative D call TRBD1 (6 bases). Trimming left V 6 bases short and J 8 bases short, with 23 bases between. The CDR3 has 15 residues. The germline V gene encodes CDR1 DFQATT and CDR2 SNEGSKA (reference sequence). The CDR3 DNA is TGCAGTGCAAACCAGGGGTACTCAAGCGGCGATGAGCAGTTCTTC. It codes for CSANQGYSSGDEQFF.

This chain connects TRBV7-9 to TRBJ2-2; no reliable D call. The CDR3 extends over 15 amino acids. Trimming removed 5 bases from V and 1 base from J, with 11 bases in between. The germline V gene has CDR1 SEHNR and CDR2 FQNEAQ (reference sequence). CDR3 DNA: TGTGCCAGCAGCCATCGGACGGGGAACACCGGGGAGCTGTTTTTT. This gives the protein CASSHRTGNTGELFF.

A word on this clonotype: A single base separates this from a much larger clone, so it may be a read error. The chain carries TRBV20-1 and TRBJ2-4, with D perhaps given as TRBD1 or TRBD2 (6 bases each). Germline V gives CDR1 DFQATT, CDR2 SNEGSKA (reference sequence). CDR3 length: 12 amino acids. CDR3 sequence reads: CSEGGRGNIRYF. CDR3 bases: TGCAGTGAAGGGGGGCGGGGAAACATTCGGTACTTC.

On this clonotype itself: A read error is possible here, since a much larger clone lies one base away. The J gene is TRBJ2-5, the V gene TRBV5-1; 7 bases fit TRBD2. With 0 bases clipped from V and 4 bases from J, the junction kept 6 bases outside the gene matches. CDR1 and CDR2 from the germline V gene are SGHRS and YFSETQ. This CDR3 contains 15 residues. CDR3 loop: CASSLGQAGRETQYF. The DNA of the CDR3 is TGCGCCAGCAGCTTGGGTCAAGCGGGGCGAGAGACCCAGTACTTC.

This clonotype was counted only a few times. This chain joins TRBV6-6 and TRBJ2-5; tentative D call: TRBD1 (5 bases). This CDR3 comprises 16 residues. V lost 0 bases and J 0 bases, leaving 11 bases between the germline ends. Germline CDR1 and CDR2: MNHNY and SVGAGI (reference sequence). In nucleotides, the CDR3 is TGTGCCAGCAGTTACTCGCGACAGACTTACCAAGAGACCCAGTACTTC. This encodes CASSYSRQTYQETQYF.

This clonotype was counted at least ten times. The DNA for the CDR3 is TGCAGTGCTAGAGATCGGGACAGGTTTGAAGCTTTCTTT. It specifies CSARDRDRFEAFF. The chain couples TRBV20-1 to TRBJ1-1, with TRBD1 identical over 8 bases. The CDR3 contains 13 residues. The germline V gene encodes CDR1 DFQATT and CDR2 SNEGSKA (reference sequence). V trimming: 0 bases; J trimming: 7 bases; junction bases outside the gene matches: 4.

This clonotype has ten or more counts. The rearrangement uses TRBV4-2 and TRBJ2-5; D may be TRBD1 (6 bases). V lost 1 base and J 1 base, leaving 10 bases between the germline ends. The CDR3 is made up of 15 amino acids. Germline CDR1 reads LGHNA; CDR2 reads YNFKEQ. CDR3 region: CASSQVARGQETQYF. Written as DNA, the CDR3 is TGTGCCAGCAGCCAAGTCGCCAGGGGCCAAGAGACCCAGTACTTC.

In this sample, this clonotype turned up once. This sequence joins TRBV12-3 or TRBV12-4 and TRBJ2-1, with no clear D. The CDR3 runs to 17 residues. V shed 6 bases and J shed 0 bases, with 18 bases lying between them. The CDR3 nucleotides are TGTGCCAGCAGGCCCACTTGGGGTGCTAGCTCCTACAATGAGCAGTTCTTC. It yields the protein CASRPTWGASSYNEQFF.

There are a few counts of this clonotype. The chain recombines TRBV7-2 with TRBJ2-3; D call uncertain. Trimming took off 5 bases at V and 7 bases at J, with 16 bases between the two ends. In germline, CDR1 is SGHTA, CDR2 FQGNSA. The CDR3 extends over 14 amino acids. The CDR3 DNA sequence: TGTGCCAGCAGCCAAGACTCTTCTACAAATACGCAGTATTTT. Protein product: CASSQDSSTNTQYF.